One and the same sample provided the 26 T cell receptor beta chains below, sequenced in a study of shared clonotypes between healthy human individuals. Measured with immunoSEQ multiplex PCR; TCRdb has only the in-frame clones, and not every one. The profile shows over a million clones, more than 95% of them singletons. The sequenced sample was naive CD4+ T cells sorted from blood. Subset specified: CD45RA+ positively selected. The receptors here all came from a man aged 25 to 40 in good health.

The rearrangement uses TRBV5-1 and TRBJ1-2; D not resolved. This CDR3 contains 13 residues. Germline V CDR1 and CDR2: SGHRS, YFSETQ. The V and J ends lost 0 bases and 6 bases respectively, with 9 bases between them. CDR3 bases: TGCGCCAGCAGCTTGGCGGCAGACGATGGCTACACCTTC. It codes for CASSLAADDGYTF.

The chain links TRBV7-8 to TRBJ2-7; 10 bases are a match to TRBD2. Germline CDR1 reads SGHVS; CDR2 reads FQNEAQ. The CDR3 totals 14 residues. J lost 0 bases, V lost 4 bases, and 0 bases had no gene match. The CDR3 DNA reads TGTGCCAGCAGCTGGACTAGCGGCTCCTACGAGCAGTACTTC. Protein product: CASSWTSGSYEQYF.

The rearrangement links TRBV10-1 to TRBJ2-2; 8 nucleotides line up with TRBD2. The CDR3 length is 16 residues. Germline values: CDR1 WNHNN, CDR2 SYGVQD (reference sequence). J gave up 3 bases and V 6 bases, and 9 bases lay outside the gene matches. Here the CDR3 reads CASSAGGRQYTGELFF. In nucleotides, the CDR3 is TGCGCCAGCAGCGCAGGCGGGAGGCAGTACACCGGGGAGCTGTTTTTT.

This CDR3 is CASSFPEGFLENEQFF. CDR3 DNA: TGTGCCAGCAGCTTTCCGGAGGGGTTCTTGGAGAATGAGCAGTTCTTC. The genes are TRBV5-4 and TRBJ2-1; tentatively, D is TRBD2 (6 bases). V was shortened by 2 bases and J by 7 bases, with 19 bases between the two germline ends. The CDR3 is made up of 16 amino acids. Germline loops: CDR1 SGHNT, CDR2 YYREEE (reference sequence).

A single count supports this clone. CDR3 sequence: CASSLGATEAFF. CDR3 sequence (DNA): TGTGCCAGCAGCCTGGGGGCCACTGAAGCTTTCTTT. The gene calls are TRBV14 and TRBJ1-1; D is possibly TRBD1 (6 bases). The CDR3 covers 12 residues. V lost 4 bases, J lost 4 bases, and 7 bases lay in between. Germline CDR1 reads SGHDN; CDR2 reads FVKESK.

V usage is TRBV19 and J usage is TRBJ1-1; D unresolved. This CDR3 is 14 amino acids long. The germline gives CDR1 LNHDA, CDR2 SQIVND (reference sequence). V dropped 3 bases and J dropped 2 bases, with 10 bases sitting between them. CDR3 region: CASSMRSVNTEAFF. The DNA for the CDR3 is TGTGCCAGTAGTATGAGGTCAGTTAACACTGAAGCTTTCTTT.

The rearrangement uses TRBV30 and TRBJ2-7, with a possible D match to TRBD1 (5 bases). Trimming removed 4 bases at V and 2 bases at J, with 9 bases between. The CDR3 sequence is 12 residues long. Germline values: CDR1 GTSNPN, CDR2 SVGIG (reference sequence). The CDR3: CAWTQGTYEQYF. The DNA for the CDR3 is TGTGCCTGGACCCAGGGAACCTACGAGCAGTACTTC.

V usage is TRBV19 and J usage is TRBJ1-5; possible D gene TRBD1, 5 bases. The CDR3 totals 15 residues. CDR1 is LNHDA, CDR2 SQIVND, per germline (reference sequence). Deletions cut 7 bases from V and 0 bases from J, with 13 bases between. The DNA for the CDR3 is TGTGCCAGTACGGCAGGACATTATAGCAATCAGCCCCAGCATTTT. It codes for CASTAGHYSNQPQHF. The full variable domain, in which reference TRBV19 and TRBJ1-5 provide the parts outside the CDR3, is DGGITQSPKYLFRKEGQNVTLSCEQNLNHDAMYWYRQDPGQGLRLIYYSQIVNDFQKGDIAEGYSVSREKKESFPLTVTSAQKNPTAFYLCASTAGHYSNQPQHFGDGTRLSIL.

This chain connects TRBV28 to TRBJ2-5; no clear D gene. The CDR3 runs to 13 residues. Germline V lookup: CDR1 MDHEN, CDR2 SYDVKM. Trimming pared 2 bases from V and 3 bases from J, leaving 7 bases between. The DNA of the CDR3 is TGTGCCAGCAGTTTAGGGTTTAAAGAGACCCAGTACTTC. Encoded protein: CASSLGFKETQYF.

The table lists this clone with a count of one. The rearrangement uses TRBV11-2 and TRBJ2-7; 11 bases map to TRBD2. CDR1 and CDR2 (germline): SGHAT, FQNNGV. V trimming: 6 bases; J trimming: 3 bases; junction bases outside the gene matches: 7. The CDR3 is made up of 15 amino acids. CDR3: CASSLTGTSGYEQYF. CDR3 sequence (DNA): TGTGCCAGCAGTCTTACCGGGACTAGCGGCTACGAGCAGTACTTC.

Points on this clone: This sample includes further DNA sequences coding for the same CDR3. The chain joins TRBV28 to TRBJ1-5; D gene uncertain. Germline CDR1 is MDHEN and CDR2 is SYDVKM. Trimming shortened V by 6 bases and J by 4 bases, and 7 bases separated the two germline ends. This CDR3 has 12 residues. Here the CDR3 DNA reads TGTGCCAGCAGCCGGGGAAATCAGCCCCAGCATTTT. Its translation is CASSRGNQPQHF.

This chain joins TRBV7-3 and TRBJ2-7; D might be TRBD1 (5 bases). V lost 5 bases and J lost 7, with 18 bases in between. The germline V gene has CDR1 SGHTA and CDR2 FQGTGA. There are 14 residues in the CDR3. The CDR3, as DNA: TGTGCCAGCAGCCCCTCAGGGATTTTTGGAGAGCAGTACTTC. Amino acid sequence: CASSPSGIFGEQYF.

The V and J genes are TRBV5-1 and TRBJ1-4; TRBD1 matches 8 bases. CDR3 length: 12 amino acids. Unmatched junction bases numbered 4, after V lost 4 bases and J lost 11 bases. Germline-derived CDR1 and CDR2 are SGHRS and YFSETQ. CDR3 sequence reads: CASSQDRDKLFF. The CDR3 DNA is TGCGCCAGCAGCCAGGACAGGGACAAACTGTTTTTT.

This clone was recorded once. The chain employs TRBV19 and TRBJ1-4; possible D gene TRBD1, 5 bases. The CDR3 covers 14 residues. Germline V gene sequence: CDR1 LNHDA, CDR2 SQIVND (reference sequence). V lost 7 bases and J lost 1, with 10 bases in between. The CDR3 DNA reads TGTGCCAGTAAGGACGGGGGAACTAATGAAAAACTGTTTTTT. Residues: CASKDGGTNEKLFF.

This clone was seen a single time. V and J are TRBV10-1 and TRBJ2-7; TRBD1 aligns across 7 bases. The germline V gene encodes CDR1 WNHNN and CDR2 SYGVQD (reference sequence). The junction had 7 bases not matched to a gene; V was cut back by 3 bases and J by 2 bases. CDR3 length equals 15 residues. The CDR3 spells CASSDEGAVPYEQYF. CDR3 bases: TGCGCCAGCAGTGATGAGGGGGCTGTTCCCTACGAGCAGTACTTC.

CDR3 DNA sequence: TGCGCCAGCAGCTTTACAGGTTTGACCGGGGAGCTGTTTTTT. Translated: CASSFTGLTGELFF. The genes are TRBV5-1 and TRBJ2-2; TRBD1 is a possible D gene (5 bases). CDR1 is SGHRS and CDR2 is YFSETQ in the germline V gene. CDR3 length equals 14 residues. V dropped 2 bases and J dropped 5 bases, with 10 bases sitting between them.

V gene TRBV5-5 combines with J gene TRBJ2-2; D call uncertain. The CDR3 is made up of 13 amino acids. Germline V gene sequence: CDR1 SGHKS, CDR2 YYEKEE (reference sequence). Trimming shortened V by 0 bases and J by 5 bases, and 5 bases separated the two germline ends. The CDR3 sequence is CASSLALTGELFF. The CDR3 bases are TGTGCCAGCAGCTTGGCCTTAACCGGGGAGCTGTTTTTT. The whole variable domain, remainder taken from reference TRBV5-5 and TRBJ2-2, is DAGVTQSPTHLIKTRGQQVTLRCSPISGHKSVSWYQQVLGQGPQFIFQYYEKEERGRGNFPDRFSARQFPNYSSELNVNALLLGDSALYLCASSLALTGELFFGEGSRLTVL.

The chain has TRBV7-9 and TRBJ2-1; unclear D gene. The CDR3 runs to 17 residues. Trimming pared 5 bases from V and 4 bases from J, leaving 21 bases between. CDR1 SEHNR and CDR2 FQNEAQ come from the germline V gene (reference sequence). CDR3 region: CASSPPLQSSIYNEQFF. CDR3 sequence (DNA): TGTGCCAGCAGCCCCCCCCTGCAGTCCAGTATTTACAATGAGCAGTTCTTC.

CDR3 in DNA: TGTGCCAGCAGCGGACGGACTAGCGGGAGCTACGAGCAGTACTTC. Residues: CASSGRTSGSYEQYF. This chain connects TRBV9 to TRBJ2-7, with 13 bases that match TRBD2. CDR3 size: 15 residues. In germline, CDR1 is SGDLS, CDR2 YYNGEE. Losses at the gene ends were 3 bases for V and 3 bases for J; bases not matched to a gene: 3.

This chain uses TRBV15 with TRBJ2-3; D perhaps matches TRBD2 (6 bases). V was trimmed by 1 base and J by 0 bases, leaving 14 bases between them. The CDR3 sequence is 17 residues long. The germline CDR1 and CDR2 sequences are LNHNV and YYDKDF (reference sequence). For the CDR3, the DNA is TGTGCCACCAGCAGAGGCGCTGGAGGGACTAGCACAGATACGCAGTATTTT. Its translation is CATSRGAGGTSTDTQYF.

In its sample, this clone was seen once. This rearrangement joins TRBV6-1 to TRBJ1-1; D is unclear. The CDR3 consists of 14 residues. Germline CDR1 and CDR2: MNHNS and SASEGT. V lost 6 bases and J 3 bases, leaving 14 bases between the germline ends. Here the CDR3 reads CASRDDREDTEAFF. CDR3 coding DNA: TGTGCCAGCAGGGACGACCGTGAGGACACTGAAGCTTTCTTT.

The chain uses TRBV2 and TRBJ2-7; D may be TRBD1 (5 bases). V was cut by 4 bases and J by 2 bases, with 12 bases left in between. Germline-derived CDR1 and CDR2 are SNHLY and FYNNEI. This CDR3 has 14 amino acids. The CDR3 spells CASSGTGETYEQYF. As DNA, the CDR3 is TGTGCCAGCAGTGGTACAGGCGAAACCTACGAGCAGTACTTC.

This clone was picked up one time. The chain uses TRBV7-9 and TRBJ2-7, with D tentatively TRBD1 (6 bases). V shed 1 base and J shed 4 bases, with 14 bases lying between them. Germline assignment: CDR1 SEHNR and CDR2 FQNEAQ (reference sequence). The CDR3 has 15 residues. The DNA for the CDR3 is TGTGCCAGCAGCTTAGAACAGGGCTACTCGTACGAGCAGTACTTC. This encodes CASSLEQGYSYEQYF.

This clone appeared once. Other DNA sequences from this sample encode an identical CDR3 as well. The chain carries TRBV6-4 and TRBJ2-3; the match to TRBD2 covers 12 bases. The germline V gene encodes CDR1 MRHNA and CDR2 SNTAGT. The CDR3 is made up of 15 amino acids. V lost 4 bases to trimming and J lost 6 bases; unmatched junction nucleotides: 5. CDR3 nucleotides: TGTGCCAGCAGTGTCCTAGCGGGAGGGCCGGATACGCAGTATTTT. This codes for CASSVLAGGPDTQYF.

The rearrangement joins TRBV14 to TRBJ2-1; TRBD2 aligns across 7 bases. Germline CDR1 SGHDN, CDR2 FVKESK. V shed 0 bases, J shed 0 bases, and the junction held 11 bases outside the gene matches. The CDR3 is 19 residues long. The CDR3 DNA is TGTGCCAGCAGCCAAGACGGCCCGGGGGGACCGACCTCCTACAATGAGCAGTTCTTC. Amino acid sequence: CASSQDGPGGPTSYNEQFF. Filled out from reference TRBV14 and TRBJ2-1, the complete variable domain reads EAGVTQFPSHSVIEKGQTVTLRCDPISGHDNLYWYRRVMGKEIKFLLHFVKESKQDESGMPNNRFLAERTGGTYSTLKVQPAELEDSGVYFCASSQDGPGGPTSYNEQFFGPGTRLTVL.

The V and J genes are TRBV25-1 and TRBJ2-3, with 9 positions matching TRBD2. In germline, CDR1 is MGHDK, CDR2 SYGVNS. This CDR3 spans 18 amino acids. The trim removed 3 bases at V and 2 bases at J, leaving 12 bases unmatched. The CDR3 sequence: CASSEPRGLARNTDTQYF. The CDR3 DNA is TGTGCCAGCAGTGAGCCCAGAGGACTAGCGCGAAACACAGATACGCAGTATTTT. The entire variable domain, with the rest obtained from reference TRBV25-1 and TRBJ2-3, is as follows: EADIYQTPRYLVIGTGKKITLECSQTMGHDKMYWYQQDPGMELHLIHYSYGVNSTEKGDLSSESTVSRIRTEHFPLTLESARPSHTSQYLCASSEPRGLARNTDTQYFGPGTRLTVL.